These 14 T cell receptor beta chains came from one sample sequenced in a study of tumour-infiltrating T cells in Burkitt lymphoma. Method: immunoSEQ multiplex PCR; TCRdb's copy keeps in-frame clones and lacks some. Among 4,900 or so clones listed, roughly 10% were seen once. The sequencing input was tumor tissue. Receptors were obtained from a human donor with diffuse large B-cell lymphoma.

This clone has only a few counts. The CDR3 loop reads CASRLGGTFTPYEQYF. The CDR3 DNA reads as TGTGCCAGCCGATTAGGTGGTACCTTCACCCCCTACGAGCAGTACTTC. This chain links TRBV7-2 with TRBJ2-7, with D hard to call. CDR1 is SGHTA, CDR2 FQGNSA, per germline. Trimming took off 8 bases at V and 2 bases at J, with 22 bases between the two ends. The CDR3 runs to 16 residues.

This clone appeared a few times. This chain joins TRBV6-1 and TRBJ2-7; D gene unclear. V lost 2 bases and J lost 2, with 13 bases in between. The CDR3 has 15 amino acids. Germline assignment: CDR1 MNHNS and CDR2 SASEGT. CDR3 DNA: TGTGCCAGCAGTGAAAGGGATTACAGCCCCTACGAGCAGTACTTC. Translation gives CASSERDYSPYEQYF.

This clone showed up just a few times. The genes are TRBV7-8 and TRBJ2-2; 7 bases align to TRBD2. Unmatched junction bases numbered 8, after V lost 4 bases and J lost 3 bases. The V gene's germline CDR1 is SGHVS and CDR2 FQNEAQ. This CDR3 comprises 16 residues. CDR3 loop: CASSSYAGDYTGELFF. The CDR3 bases are TGTGCCAGCAGCTCATATGCGGGGGACTACACCGGGGAGCTGTTTTTT. Together with reference TRBV7-8 and TRBJ2-2, the CDR3 gives the full variable domain: GAGVSQSPRYKVAKRGQDVALRCDPISGHVSLFWYQQALGQGPEFLTYFQNEAQLDKSGLPSDRFFAERPEGSVSTLKIQRTQQEDSAVYLCASSSYAGDYTGELFFGEGSRLTVL.

The chain links TRBV11-2 to TRBJ2-7, with a possible D match to TRBD2 (6 bases). Trimming took 4 bases from V and 7 from J, leaving 14 bases between them. This CDR3 spans 13 amino acids. CDR1 and CDR2 from the germline V gene are SGHAT and FQNNGV. CDR3 coding DNA: TGTGCCAGCAGCTATGGCGGGGCCTGGGAGCAGTACTTC. It translates to CASSYGGAWEQYF.

This clone is classed as large. The chain joins TRBV4-2 to TRBJ1-4, with D possibly TRBD1 on 5 matching bases. Germline V CDR1 and CDR2: LGHNA, YNFKEQ. CDR3 length: 16 residues. Trimming removed 0 bases from V and 7 bases from J, with 15 bases in between. The DNA for the CDR3 is TGTGCCAGCAGCCAAGATAGGCAGGGATATAGTGAAAAACTGTTTTTT. Its protein product is CASSQDRQGYSEKLFF.

A few counts support this clone. V is TRBV29-1 and J is TRBJ1-5, with TRBD1 identical over 10 bases. Trimming took 5 bases from V and 3 from J; bases not matched to a gene: 4. Germline V gene sequence: CDR1 SQVTM, CDR2 ANQGSEA. This CDR3 has 14 residues. For the CDR3, the DNA is TGCAGCGTTCGACAGGGGGCCCCCAATCAGCCCCAGCATTTT. It yields the protein CSVRQGAPNQPQHF.

The chain carries TRBV28 and TRBJ1-6; 11 bases match TRBD1. Germline trimming cut 5 bases from V and 10 bases from J; bases unmatched to any gene: 10. In germline, CDR1 is MDHEN, CDR2 SYDVKM. CDR3 length: 16 residues. This chain's CDR3 is CASSLSGQGAGSPLHF. The DNA for the CDR3 is TGTGCCAGCAGTCTATCCGGACAGGGGGCCGGGTCACCCCTCCACTTT.

The V gene is TRBV29-1, the J gene TRBJ1-1, with D unresolved. V shed 3 bases and J shed 0 bases, with 8 bases lying between them. Germline CDR1 and CDR2: SQVTM and ANQGSEA. The CDR3 contains 13 residues. The CDR3 region has the DNA TGCAGCGTTGAGGACGTCATGAACACTGAAGCTTTCTTT. Its protein product is CSVEDVMNTEAFF.

The chain joins TRBV7-9 to TRBJ1-4; the match to TRBD1 covers 8 bases. The CDR3 extends over 14 amino acids. The germline V gene has CDR1 SEHNR and CDR2 FQNEAQ (reference sequence). Losses at the gene ends were 3 bases for V and 7 bases for J; bases not matched to a gene: 4. CDR3 protein: CASSFGQGSEKLFF. The CDR3 coding sequence is TGTGCCAGCAGCTTCGGACAGGGTTCTGAAAAACTGTTTTTT.

Here the CDR3 DNA reads TGTGCCAGTACCGGGACAGGGGGAAACACCATATATTTT. Its translation: CASTGTGGNTIYF. The chain employs TRBV19 and TRBJ1-3; 9 bases align to TRBD1. CDR1 is LNHDA and CDR2 is SQIVND in the germline V gene (reference sequence). This CDR3 is built from 13 residues. With V trimmed by 7 bases and J by 4 bases, 2 bases remained unmatched.

This clone was found a few times. The chain uses TRBV6-6 and TRBJ2-5, with D hard to call. Germline V gene data show CDR1 as MNHNY and CDR2 as SVGAGI (reference sequence). V lost 6 bases to trimming and J lost 2 bases, with 4 bases between them. The CDR3 is 11 amino acids. Here the CDR3 DNA reads TGTGCCAGCAGCCCACAAGAGACCCAGTACTTC. It codes for CASSPQETQYF.

The chain carries TRBV27 and TRBJ2-1; 10 nucleotides line up with TRBD2. The CDR3 is 17 residues long. CDR1 MNHEY and CDR2 SMNVEV come from the germline V gene (reference sequence). Trimming removed 1 base from V and 8 bases from J; junction bases left unmatched: 11. In DNA form, the CDR3 reads TGTGCCAGCAGTTTATTCGGTGTAACTAGCGGGGCGGATGAGCAGTTCTTC. Its translation: CASSLFGVTSGADEQFF.

The chain carries TRBV7-2 and TRBJ1-4; 11 bases map to TRBD1. Germline V gene lookup returns CDR1 SGHTA and CDR2 FQGNSA. Trimming at V came to 4 bases and at J to 4 bases, leaving 8 bases not matched to a gene. The CDR3 loop spans 17 amino acids. CDR3 residues: CASSSGTGGRNNEKLFF. The CDR3 nucleotides read TGTGCCAGCAGCTCCGGGACAGGGGGACGGAATAATGAAAAACTGTTTTTT.

There are a few counts of this clone. Here the CDR3 DNA reads TGTGCCAGCAGTTACTCGACCGCAACGATCACTGAAGCTTTCTTT. Translation gives CASSYSTATITEAFF. V gene TRBV6-5 combines with J gene TRBJ1-1; D unclear. V lost 0 bases, J lost 4 bases, and 12 bases lay in between. Germline CDR1 and CDR2: MNHEY and SVGAGI. This CDR3 comprises 15 residues.